The entry that follows covers one TCR beta chain sequence. Its antigen is still unknown. A read error may account for a junction end that differs from germline. This record comes from a study of cytomegalovirus exposure and HLA in healthy donors. The study, taken as a whole, reports: According to the study, roughly 160 TCR beta chains were cytomegalovirus-associated.

PCR amplification relied on 60 Vbeta primers (plus 13 Jbeta primers). Only in-frame clones appear in the TCRdb table, and some are missing; sequencing was by immunoSEQ multiplex PCR. Its table lists about 110,000 clones. Germline CDR1 is MNHEY and CDR2 is SVGAGI. The CDR3 runs 15 residues. This chain links TRBV6-5 with TRBJ1-2, with no clear D. The sequence was collected from a man younger than 40 in good health and CMV-seronegative. The sequencing sample was made of PBMCs. The DNA of the CDR3 is TGTGGCAGCAGTTACTCAGGTCAGGCTAACTATGGCTACACCTTC. The encoded protein is CGSSYSGQANYGYTF.